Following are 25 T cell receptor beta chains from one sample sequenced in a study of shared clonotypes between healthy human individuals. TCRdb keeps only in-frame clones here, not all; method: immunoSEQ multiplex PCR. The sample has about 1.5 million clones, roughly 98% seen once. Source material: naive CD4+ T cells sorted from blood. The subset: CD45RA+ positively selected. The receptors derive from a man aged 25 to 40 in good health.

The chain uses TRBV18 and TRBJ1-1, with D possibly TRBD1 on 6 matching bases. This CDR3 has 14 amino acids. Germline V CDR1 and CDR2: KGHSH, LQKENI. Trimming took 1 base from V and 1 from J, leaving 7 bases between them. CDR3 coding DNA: TGTGCCAGCTCACCACAGGGACAGAACACTGAAGCTTTCTTT. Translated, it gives CASSPQGQNTEAFF. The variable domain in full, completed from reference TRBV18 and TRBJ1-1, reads NAGVMQNPRHLVRRRGQEARLRCSPMKGHSHVYWYRQLPEEGLKFMVYLQKENIIDESGMPKERFSAEFPKEGPSILRIQQVVRGDSAAYFCASSPQGQNTEAFFGQGTRLTVV.

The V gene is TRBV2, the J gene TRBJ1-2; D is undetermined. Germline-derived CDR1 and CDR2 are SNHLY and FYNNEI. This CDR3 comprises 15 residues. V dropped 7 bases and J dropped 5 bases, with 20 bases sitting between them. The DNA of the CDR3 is TGTGCCAGCATCGTGACGGGATTCCAAAAATATGGCTACACCTTC. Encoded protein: CASIVTGFQKYGYTF.

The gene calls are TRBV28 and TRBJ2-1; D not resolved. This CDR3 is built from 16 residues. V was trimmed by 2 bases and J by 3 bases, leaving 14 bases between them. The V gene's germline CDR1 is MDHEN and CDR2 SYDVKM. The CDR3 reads CASSLERRTYYNEQFF. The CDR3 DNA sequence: TGTGCCAGCAGTTTAGAACGGAGAACTTACTACAATGAGCAGTTCTTC.

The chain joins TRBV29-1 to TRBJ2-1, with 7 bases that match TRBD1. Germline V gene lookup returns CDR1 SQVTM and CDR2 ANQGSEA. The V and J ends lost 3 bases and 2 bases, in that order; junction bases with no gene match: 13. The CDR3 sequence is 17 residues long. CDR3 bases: TGCAGCGTTGAGGGGGCAGGGGGTAGAAGCCCCTACAATGAGCAGTTCTTC. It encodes CSVEGAGGRSPYNEQFF.

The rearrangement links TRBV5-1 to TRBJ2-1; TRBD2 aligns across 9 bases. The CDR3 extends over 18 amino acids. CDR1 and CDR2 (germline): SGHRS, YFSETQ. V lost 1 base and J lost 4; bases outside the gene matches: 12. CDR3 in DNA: TGCGCCAGCAGCTTGAGGACCCTAGGGACTAGCCAGTACAATGAGCAGTTCTTC. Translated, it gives CASSLRTLGTSQYNEQFF.

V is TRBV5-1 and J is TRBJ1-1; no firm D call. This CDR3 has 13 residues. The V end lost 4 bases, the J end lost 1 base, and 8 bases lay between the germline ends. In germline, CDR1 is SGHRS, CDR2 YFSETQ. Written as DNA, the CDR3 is TGCGCCAGCAGCGGCGACGGGAACACTGAAGCTTTCTTT. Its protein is CASSGDGNTEAFF.

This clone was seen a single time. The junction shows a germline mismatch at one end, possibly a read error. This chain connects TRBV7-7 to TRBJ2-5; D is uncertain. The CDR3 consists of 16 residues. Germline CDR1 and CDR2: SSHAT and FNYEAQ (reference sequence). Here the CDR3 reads CASSSVQTTGVETQYF. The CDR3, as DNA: TGTGCTAGCAGCTCCGTCCAAACGACTGGGGTAGAGACCCAGTACTTC.

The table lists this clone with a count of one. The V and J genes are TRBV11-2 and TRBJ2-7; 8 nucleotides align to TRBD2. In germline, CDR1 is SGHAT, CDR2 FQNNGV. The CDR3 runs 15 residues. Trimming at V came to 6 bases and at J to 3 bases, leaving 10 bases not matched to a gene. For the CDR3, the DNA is TGTGCCAGCAGGGCGATGGGCGGGAGGTTCTACGAGCAGTACTTC. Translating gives CASRAMGGRFYEQYF.

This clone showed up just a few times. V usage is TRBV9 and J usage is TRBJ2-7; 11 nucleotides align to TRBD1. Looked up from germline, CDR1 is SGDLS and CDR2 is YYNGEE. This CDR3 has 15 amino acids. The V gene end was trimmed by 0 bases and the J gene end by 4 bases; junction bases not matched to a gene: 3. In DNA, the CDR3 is TGTGCCAGCAGCGTAGAGGGGACAGGGGGTTACGAGCAGTACTTC. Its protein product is CASSVEGTGGYEQYF.

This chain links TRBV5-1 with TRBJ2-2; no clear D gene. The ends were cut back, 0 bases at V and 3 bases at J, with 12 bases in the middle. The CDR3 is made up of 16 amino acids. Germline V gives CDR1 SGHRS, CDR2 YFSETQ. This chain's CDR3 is CASSLELASYTGELFF. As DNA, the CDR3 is TGCGCCAGCAGCTTGGAACTCGCCAGCTACACCGGGGAGCTGTTTTTT.

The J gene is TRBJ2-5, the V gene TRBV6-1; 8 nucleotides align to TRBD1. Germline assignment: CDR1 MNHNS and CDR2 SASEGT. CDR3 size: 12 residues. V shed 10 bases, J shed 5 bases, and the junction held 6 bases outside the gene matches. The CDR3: CAITGGGETQYF. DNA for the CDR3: TGTGCCATCACAGGGGGTGGGGAGACCCAGTACTTC.

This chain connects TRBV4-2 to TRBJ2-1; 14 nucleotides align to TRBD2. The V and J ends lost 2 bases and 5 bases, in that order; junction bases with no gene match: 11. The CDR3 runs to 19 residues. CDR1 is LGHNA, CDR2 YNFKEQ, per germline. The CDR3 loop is CASSQYPGLAGEVNNEQFF. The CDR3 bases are TGTGCCAGCAGCCAATATCCGGGACTAGCGGGAGAAGTTAACAATGAGCAGTTCTTC.

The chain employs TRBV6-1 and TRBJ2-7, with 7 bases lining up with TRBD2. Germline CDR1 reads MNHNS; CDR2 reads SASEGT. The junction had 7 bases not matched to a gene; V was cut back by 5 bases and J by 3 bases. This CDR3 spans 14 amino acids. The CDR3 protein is CASSIRDYDYEQYF. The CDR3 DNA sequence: TGTGCCAGCAGTATCCGGGACTACGACTACGAGCAGTACTTC.

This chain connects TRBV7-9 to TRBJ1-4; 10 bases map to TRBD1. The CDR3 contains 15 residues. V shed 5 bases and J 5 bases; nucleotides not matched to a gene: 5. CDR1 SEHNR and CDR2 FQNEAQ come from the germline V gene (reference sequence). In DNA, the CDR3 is TGTGCCAGCAGCCCCGGACAGGGGGTGAATGAAAAACTGTTTTTT. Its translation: CASSPGQGVNEKLFF.

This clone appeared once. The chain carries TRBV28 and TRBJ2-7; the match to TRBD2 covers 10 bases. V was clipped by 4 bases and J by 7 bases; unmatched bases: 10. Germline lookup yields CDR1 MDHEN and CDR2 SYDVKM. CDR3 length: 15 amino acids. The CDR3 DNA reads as TGTGCCAGCAGTTCCCCAGCGGGAGGGCCCCAGGAGCAGTACTTC. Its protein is CASSSPAGGPQEQYF.

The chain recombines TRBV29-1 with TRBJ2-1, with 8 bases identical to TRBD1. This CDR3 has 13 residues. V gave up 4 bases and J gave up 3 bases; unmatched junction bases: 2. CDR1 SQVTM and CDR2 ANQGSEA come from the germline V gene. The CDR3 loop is CSVGTGFYNEQFF. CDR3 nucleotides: TGCAGCGTTGGGACAGGGTTCTACAATGAGCAGTTCTTC.

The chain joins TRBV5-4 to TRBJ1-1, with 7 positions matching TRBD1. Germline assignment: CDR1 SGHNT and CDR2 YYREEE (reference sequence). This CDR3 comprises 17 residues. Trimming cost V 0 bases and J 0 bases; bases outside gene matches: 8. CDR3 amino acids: CASSLVRTGYMNTEAFF. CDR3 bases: TGTGCCAGCAGCTTGGTACGGACAGGATACATGAACACTGAAGCTTTCTTT. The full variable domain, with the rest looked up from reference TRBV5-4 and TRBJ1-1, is ETGVTQSPTHLIKTRGQQVTLRCSSQSGHNTVSWYQQALGQGPQFIFQYYREEENGRGNFPPRFSGLQFPNYSSELNVNALELDDSALYLCASSLVRTGYMNTEAFFGQGTRLTVV.

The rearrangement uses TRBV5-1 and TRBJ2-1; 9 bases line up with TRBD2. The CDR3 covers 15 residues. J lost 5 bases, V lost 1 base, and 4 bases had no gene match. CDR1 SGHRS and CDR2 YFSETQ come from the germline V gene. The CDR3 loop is CASSLWAGGNNEQFF. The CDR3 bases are TGCGCCAGCAGCTTGTGGGCGGGAGGGAACAATGAGCAGTTCTTC.

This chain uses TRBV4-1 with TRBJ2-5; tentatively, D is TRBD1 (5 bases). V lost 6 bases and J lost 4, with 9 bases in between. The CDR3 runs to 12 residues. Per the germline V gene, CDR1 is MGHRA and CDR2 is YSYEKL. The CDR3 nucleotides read TGCGCCAGCAGAGATACAGGAGAGACCCAGTACTTC. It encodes CASRDTGETQYF.

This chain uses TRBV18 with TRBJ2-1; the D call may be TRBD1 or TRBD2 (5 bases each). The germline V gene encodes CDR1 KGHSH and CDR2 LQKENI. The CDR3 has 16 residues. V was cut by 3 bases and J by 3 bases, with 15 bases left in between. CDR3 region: CASSPTTGTVYNEQFF. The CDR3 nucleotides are TGTGCCAGCTCACCCACGACCGGGACGGTCTACAATGAGCAGTTCTTC.

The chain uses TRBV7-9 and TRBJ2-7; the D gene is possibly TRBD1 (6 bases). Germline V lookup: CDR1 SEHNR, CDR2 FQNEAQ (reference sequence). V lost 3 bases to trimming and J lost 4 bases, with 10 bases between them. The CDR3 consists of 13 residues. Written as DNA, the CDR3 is TGTGCCAGCAGCTTCCCGGACAGATACGAGCAGTACTTC. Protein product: CASSFPDRYEQYF.

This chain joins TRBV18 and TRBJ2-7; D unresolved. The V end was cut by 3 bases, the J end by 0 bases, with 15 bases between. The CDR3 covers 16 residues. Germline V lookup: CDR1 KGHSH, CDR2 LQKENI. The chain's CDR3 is CASSPQQVLPSYEQYF. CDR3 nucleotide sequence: TGTGCCAGCTCACCCCAGCAGGTGTTGCCCTCCTACGAGCAGTACTTC.

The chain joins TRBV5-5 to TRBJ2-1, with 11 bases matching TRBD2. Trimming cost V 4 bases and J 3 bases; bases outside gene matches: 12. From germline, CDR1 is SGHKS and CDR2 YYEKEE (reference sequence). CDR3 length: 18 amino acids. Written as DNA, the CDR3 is TGTGCCAGCAGCCTTAGCGGGAGGGCCGAAAAACTCTACAATGAGCAGTTCTTC. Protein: CASSLSGRAEKLYNEQFF.

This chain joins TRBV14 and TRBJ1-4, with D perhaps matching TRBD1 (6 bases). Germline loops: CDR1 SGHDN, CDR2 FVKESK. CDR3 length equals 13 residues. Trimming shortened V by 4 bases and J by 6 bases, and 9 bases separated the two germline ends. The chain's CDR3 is CASSLHRDEKLFF. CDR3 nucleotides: TGTGCCAGCAGCCTACACAGGGATGAAAAACTGTTTTTT.

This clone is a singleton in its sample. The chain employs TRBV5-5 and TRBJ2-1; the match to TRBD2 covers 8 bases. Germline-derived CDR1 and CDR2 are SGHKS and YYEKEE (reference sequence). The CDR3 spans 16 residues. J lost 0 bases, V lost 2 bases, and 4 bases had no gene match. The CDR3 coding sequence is TGTGCCAGCAGCTTCGCACTAGCGGCCTCCTACAATGAGCAGTTCTTC. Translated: CASSFALAASYNEQFF.